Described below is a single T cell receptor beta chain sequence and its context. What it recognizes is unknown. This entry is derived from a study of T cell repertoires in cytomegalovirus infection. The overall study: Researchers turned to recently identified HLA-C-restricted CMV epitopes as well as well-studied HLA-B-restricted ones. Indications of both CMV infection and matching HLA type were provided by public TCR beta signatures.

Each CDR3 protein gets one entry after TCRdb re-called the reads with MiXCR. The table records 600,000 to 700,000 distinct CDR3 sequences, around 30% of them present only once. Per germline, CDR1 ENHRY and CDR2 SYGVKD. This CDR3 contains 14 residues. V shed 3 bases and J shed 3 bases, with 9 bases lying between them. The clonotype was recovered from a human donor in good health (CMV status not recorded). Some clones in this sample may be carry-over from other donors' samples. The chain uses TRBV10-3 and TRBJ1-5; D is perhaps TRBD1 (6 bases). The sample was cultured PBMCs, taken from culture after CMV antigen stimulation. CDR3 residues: CAISDRGNNQPQHF. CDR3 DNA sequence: TGTGCCATCAGTGATAGGGGGAACAATCAGCCCCAGCATTTT.